One and the same sample provided the 11 T cell receptor beta chains below, sequenced in a study of blood T cell repertoires in COVID-19. Only in-frame clones appear in the TCRdb table, and some are missing; sequencing was by immunoSEQ multiplex PCR. Of 200,000 to 250,000 clones detected, 86% appear once; the ten largest clones hold 3.5% to 4.5%. The source material was PBMCs or T cells enriched from blood (not recorded which). All receptors come from a woman aged 35 to 49 with acute COVID-19.

The rearrangement uses TRBV3-1 (or the pseudogene TRBV3-2) and TRBJ2-3, with 11 positions matching TRBD1. CDR3 length: 17 amino acids. With 3 bases clipped from V and 6 bases from J, the junction kept 11 bases outside the gene matches. Per germline, CDR1 LGHDT and CDR2 YNNKEL (reference sequence). The CDR3 region is CASSHWGVGQGGDTQYF. DNA for the CDR3: TGTGCCAGCAGCCATTGGGGAGTGGGACAGGGGGGGGATACGCAGTATTTT.

Only a few counts were recorded for this clone. The chain employs TRBV10-1 and TRBJ2-2, with 7 bases that match TRBD2. The CDR3 runs to 14 residues. Trimming cost V 2 bases and J 6 bases; bases outside gene matches: 3. Germline lookup yields CDR1 WNHNN and CDR2 SYGVQD (reference sequence). The CDR3 DNA reads TGCGCCAGCAGTGAGGTTAGCGGGTCCGGGGAGCTGTTTTTT. Encoded protein: CASSEVSGSGELFF.

The table lists this clone with a few counts. The rearrangement links TRBV6-5 to TRBJ1-1, with a possible D match to TRBD1 (5 bases). Germline V gene data show CDR1 as MNHEY and CDR2 as SVGAGI. V shed 8 bases and J shed 0 bases, with 16 bases lying between them. The CDR3 length is 15 residues. This CDR3 is CASQEGKALNTEAFF. CDR3 nucleotides: TGTGCCAGCCAGGAGGGGAAGGCCCTGAACACTGAAGCTTTCTTT.

The chain links TRBV5-5 to TRBJ1-1; maybe TRBD1 (6 bases). Trimming removed 4 bases at V and 3 bases at J, with 13 bases between. The CDR3 length is 14 residues. Germline V lookup: CDR1 SGHKS, CDR2 YYEKEE (reference sequence). The CDR3 reads CASSAGTTDTEAFF. CDR3 nucleotide sequence: TGTGCCAGCAGCGCCGGGACAACAGACACTGAAGCTTTCTTT.

This clone was seen a few times. J is TRBJ1-6 and V is TRBV18; D unresolved. The CDR3 length is 14 residues. In germline, CDR1 is KGHSH, CDR2 LQKENI. The V and J ends lost 6 bases and 10 bases respectively, with 16 bases between them. CDR3 residues: CASSLTGEGSPLHF. CDR3 bases: TGTGCCAGCTCCCTTACCGGGGAAGGCTCACCCCTCCACTTT.

The genes are TRBV6-5 and TRBJ1-3, with D possibly matching TRBD1 (6 bases). Trimming left V 1 base short and J 1 base short, with 8 bases between. CDR1 and CDR2 from the germline V gene are MNHEY and SVGAGI. There are 15 residues in the CDR3. CDR3 in amino acids: CASSYYQGSGNTIYF. The CDR3 coding sequence is TGTGCCAGCAGTTACTATCAGGGGTCTGGAAACACCATATATTTT.

The genes are TRBV4-1 and TRBJ1-2; TRBD1 aligns across 9 bases. The V segment lost 3 bases and the J segment 8 bases; nucleotides outside the gene matches: 10. CDR1 is MGHRA, CDR2 YSYEKL, per germline. The CDR3 runs 15 residues. This CDR3 reads CASSQPDRGIGGYTF. In DNA, the CDR3 is TGCGCCAGCAGCCAGCCGGACAGGGGAATTGGAGGCTACACCTTC.

The chain carries TRBV2 and TRBJ2-7; TRBD2 might be the D (5 bases). The germline CDR1 and CDR2 sequences are SNHLY and FYNNEI. This CDR3 has 18 amino acids. Trimming cost V 0 bases and J 6 bases, with 24 bases left between them. The CDR3 DNA sequence: TGTGCCAGCAGTGAAGCAGTACAACCCGTGGGTCGGACTGGCGAGCAGTACTTC. This sequence encodes CASSEAVQPVGRTGEQYF.

The rearrangement joins TRBV27 to TRBJ2-7; no definite D call. CDR1 is MNHEY, CDR2 SMNVEV, per germline (reference sequence). The CDR3 has 12 amino acids. The germline V and J ends were trimmed by 3 bases and 5 bases, with 8 bases remaining between them. The CDR3 coding sequence is TGTGCCAGCAGTTTTCGCGAGGACGAGCAGTACGTC. Translating it yields CASSFREDEQYV.

There are a few counts of this clone. This same CDR3 is encoded by further DNA sequences in the sample. The chain employs TRBV5-1 and TRBJ1-1; D ambiguous. With 0 bases removed from V and 1 base from J, the gap between germline ends came to 4 bases. The germline V gene has CDR1 SGHRS and CDR2 YFSETQ. There are 13 residues in the CDR3. In DNA, the CDR3 is TGCGCCAGCAGCTTGGACAGGAACACTGAAGCTTTCTTT. It specifies CASSLDRNTEAFF.

The V and J genes are TRBV7-9 and TRBJ2-2, with 13 nucleotides matching TRBD2. V shed 0 bases and J 3 bases; nucleotides not matched to a gene: 7. The CDR3 spans 19 residues. Germline loops: CDR1 SEHNR, CDR2 FQNEAQ (reference sequence). This CDR3 reads CASSLAGLAGPRYTGELFF. The DNA for the CDR3 is TGTGCCAGCAGCTTAGCGGGACTAGCGGGGCCCAGATACACCGGGGAGCTGTTTTTT.